These 23 T cell receptor beta chains share one sample of origin, sequenced in a study of shared clonotypes between healthy human individuals. The table came from immunoSEQ multiplex PCR; TCRdb's copy has only in-frame clones and leaves some out. The sample contains about 490,000 clones, 75% to 85% of which appear only once. Sequencing used PBMCs. These receptor sequences come from a woman aged 40 to 49 in good health. Some clones in this sample may be carry-over from other donors' samples.

Comments on this clone: Different DNA sequences within this sample yield the same CDR3. CDR3 sequence (DNA): TGTGCCAGTAGCGGACGGGACGGAAGCTCCTACGAGCAGTACTTC. Amino acid sequence: CASSGRDGSSYEQYF. The chain links TRBV28 to TRBJ2-7; D possibly corresponds to TRBD2 (6 bases). V was pared by 9 bases and J by 0 bases, with 18 bases between. The CDR3 totals 15 residues. Germline V gives CDR1 MDHEN, CDR2 SYDVKM.

This chain uses TRBV5-1 with TRBJ2-7; tentatively, D is TRBD2 (5 bases). Germline V CDR1 and CDR2: SGHRS, YFSETQ. CDR3 size: 15 residues. Trimming shortened V by 0 bases and J by 6 bases, and 16 bases separated the two germline ends. In DNA, the CDR3 is TGCGCCAGCAGCTTGGGAGTTAGCGCACCCGTCGAGCAGTACTTC. Translating it yields CASSLGVSAPVEQYF.

On this clone: One end of the junction fails to match germline, which may point to a read error. The CDR3, as DNA: TGTGCTAGCAGCCAGGGACAGGGTTCGGTGGAGACCCAGTACTTC. Protein: CASSQGQGSVETQYF. This rearrangement joins TRBV7-7 to TRBJ2-5, with 9 bases aligning to TRBD1. The germline V gene has CDR1 SSHAT and CDR2 FNYEAQ (reference sequence). CDR3 size: 15 residues.

On this clone: The identical CDR3 is also encoded by other nucleotide sequences in the sample. The J gene is TRBJ2-7, the V gene TRBV30, with 11 positions matching TRBD2. Germline loops: CDR1 GTSNPN, CDR2 SVGIG (reference sequence). The junction had 1 base not matched to a gene; V was cut back by 0 bases and J by 6 bases. The CDR3 consists of 13 residues. The CDR3 region is CAWSVLAGGEQYF. CDR3 sequence (DNA): TGTGCCTGGAGTGTTCTAGCGGGAGGCGAGCAGTACTTC.

J is TRBJ1-3 and V is TRBV7-8, with 8 bases matching TRBD1. CDR1 SGHVS and CDR2 FQNEAQ come from the germline V gene. This CDR3 has 17 residues. V lost 1 base, J lost 5 bases, and 10 bases stayed unmatched. CDR3 residues: CASSLDPPDRGRNTIYF. For the CDR3, the DNA is TGTGCCAGCAGCTTAGACCCTCCCGACAGGGGTAGAAACACCATATATTTT.

This clone has a handful of counts. It may be a read error: a sequence one base away is much more abundant. The rearrangement joins TRBV4-2 to TRBJ1-4, with a possible D match to TRBD1 (5 bases). CDR1 and CDR2 from the germline V gene are LGHNA and YNFKEQ. The CDR3 contains 14 residues. The CDR3 sequence: CASSQDQGLKKLLF. The CDR3 DNA is TGTGCCAGCAGCCAAGACCAGGGTCTTAAAAAACTGCTTTTT.

The chain uses TRBV4-2 and TRBJ1-2; a weak D match, TRBD1 (5 bases). The CDR3 sequence is 17 residues long. Germline V lookup: CDR1 LGHNA, CDR2 YNFKEQ. V was clipped by 4 bases and J by 4 bases, with 22 bases between them. This chain's CDR3 is CASSPTRGVVVGYGYTF. Here the CDR3 DNA reads TGTGCCAGCAGCCCCACGCGGGGCGTCGTCGTTGGCTATGGCTACACCTTC.

The chain employs TRBV18 and TRBJ1-3; the D is unclear. The V end was cut by 0 bases, the J end by 3 bases, with 9 bases between. Looked up from germline, CDR1 is KGHSH and CDR2 is LQKENI. This CDR3 is 15 amino acids long. The CDR3 sequence: CASSPPQGYGNTIYF. As DNA, the CDR3 is TGTGCCAGCTCACCACCGCAAGGGTATGGAAACACCATATATTTT.

Remarks on this clone: A much more abundant neighbour one base away suggests this may be a read error. Distinct nucleotide sequences in the sample also encode this CDR3. The J gene is TRBJ2-1, the V gene TRBV28; 11 bases match TRBD2. The CDR3 covers 14 residues. Germline CDR1 MDHEN, CDR2 SYDVKM. J lost 4 bases, V lost 6 bases, and 2 bases had no gene match. CDR3 in amino acids: CASRTSGRYNEQFF. The CDR3 region has the DNA TGTGCCAGCAGAACTAGCGGGAGATACAATGAGCAGTTCTTC.

The V gene is TRBV11-2, the J gene TRBJ2-5; 11 bases match TRBD1. TRBJ2-7 explains the end of the DNA better; the J call may be wrong. The CDR3 runs to 14 residues. Germline CDR1 SGHAT, CDR2 FQNNGV. The CDR3 sequence: CASSGTGGYYEQYF. DNA for the CDR3: TGTGCCAGCAGCGGGACAGGGGGTTACTACGAGCAGTACTTC.

J is TRBJ2-7 and V is TRBV28; D gene uncertain. The CDR3 sequence is 14 residues long. Germline V lookup: CDR1 MDHEN, CDR2 SYDVKM. V was shortened by 6 bases and J by 0 bases, with 12 bases between the two germline ends. CDR3 DNA: TGTGCCAGCAGATCCCCGGGCCCCTCCTACGAGCAGTACTTC. This encodes CASRSPGPSYEQYF.

The genes are TRBV28 and TRBJ2-7, with D tentatively TRBD2 (6 bases). Per germline, CDR1 MDHEN and CDR2 SYDVKM. Trimming cost V 3 bases and J 7 bases, with 37 bases left between them. This CDR3 comprises 21 residues. The chain's CDR3 is CASSLVSGVTVIPPRPEEQYF. CDR3 in DNA: TGTGCCAGCAGTTTGGTGTCGGGGGTTACGGTAATACCTCCCCGACCCGAGGAGCAGTACTTC.

A note on this clone: Given a far larger clone just one base away, this is likely a sequencing read error. The chain links TRBV10-3 to TRBJ2-5, with D hard to call. This CDR3 is built from 15 residues. The V end lost 2 bases, the J end lost 13 bases, and 23 bases lay between the germline ends. CDR1 ENHRY and CDR2 SYGVKD come from the germline V gene. The CDR3 coding sequence is TGTGCCATCAGTGAGGGGCCTTCGTCGTCCTACGAGCGGTACTTC. Translating it yields CAISEGPSSSYERYF.

The rearrangement joins TRBV6-6 to TRBJ2-5; TRBD1 agrees at 8 bases. The DNA end favors TRBJ2-7, so the J call may be wrong. The CDR3 is made up of 15 amino acids. In germline, CDR1 is MNHNY, CDR2 SVGAGI (reference sequence). CDR3 sequence reads: CASSSTGTGIYEQYF. The CDR3 DNA follows: TGTGCCAGCAGTTCAACCGGGACAGGAATCTACGAGCAGTACTTC.

The chain combines TRBV7-3 with TRBJ1-2; no reliable D call. The CDR3 sequence is 14 residues long. The germline V gene encodes CDR1 SGHTA and CDR2 FQGTGA. Deletions cut 5 bases from V and 4 bases from J, with 14 bases between. This CDR3 is CASSPSGRGYGYTF. The CDR3 DNA is TGTGCCAGCAGCCCTTCAGGACGAGGCTATGGCTACACCTTC.

This clone was counted a single time. The chain is built from TRBV27 and TRBJ2-1; 9 bases match TRBD2. The J segment lost 7 bases and the V segment lost 1 base, leaving 5 bases of the junction unmatched. The germline CDR1 and CDR2 sequences are MNHEY and SMNVEV (reference sequence). The CDR3 loop spans 15 amino acids. CDR3 residues: CASSLWGLAANEQFF. The CDR3 bases are TGTGCCAGCAGTTTATGGGGACTAGCAGCTAATGAGCAGTTCTTC.

CDR3 bases: TGTGCCAGCAGCGTAACTAGCGCCTCATGGGGTGAGCAGTTCTTC. It specifies CASSVTSASWGEQFF. The chain carries TRBV9 and TRBJ2-1; 7 bases fit TRBD2. Germline CDR1 and CDR2: SGDLS and YYNGEE. J lost 9 bases, V lost 1 base, and 10 bases had no gene match. CDR3 length equals 15 residues.

The V gene is TRBV5-4, the J gene TRBJ2-6; 9 bases map to TRBD1. From germline, CDR1 is SGHNT and CDR2 YYREEE (reference sequence). J gave up 0 bases and V 4 bases, and 8 bases lay outside the gene matches. CDR3 length: 18 amino acids. DNA for the CDR3: TGTGCCAGCAGCCTGGGACAGGGAGTGTCCTCTGGGGCCAACGTCCTGACTTTC. Translation: CASSLGQGVSSGANVLTF. The complete variable domain, with remaining parts taken from reference TRBV5-4 and TRBJ2-6, reads ETGVTQSPTHLIKTRGQQVTLRCSSQSGHNTVSWYQQALGQGPQFIFQYYREEENGRGNFPPRFSGLQFPNYSSELNVNALELDDSALYLCASSLGQGVSSGANVLTFGAGSRLTVL.

This chain uses TRBV2 with TRBJ2-7, with D possibly being TRBD2 (5 bases). CDR1 is SNHLY, CDR2 FYNNEI, per germline. The V end was cut by 6 bases, the J end by 4 bases, with 10 bases between. The CDR3 loop spans 12 amino acids. DNA of the CDR3: TGTGCCAGCAGCCAACTAGTTTACGAGCAGTACTTC. Its translation is CASSQLVYEQYF.

This clone was observed a handful of times. The chain employs TRBV6-1 and TRBJ1-1, with D possibly TRBD1 on 6 matching bases. The germline gives CDR1 MNHNS, CDR2 SASEGT. Deletions cut 10 bases from V and 3 bases from J, with 18 bases between. CDR3 length: 14 amino acids. The CDR3 bases are TGTGCCACCCTGGGAGGGGGGCTTGACACTGAAGCTTTCTTT. Protein sequence: CATLGGGLDTEAFF.

This clone appeared once. The chain has TRBV6-1 and TRBJ2-3; 7 bases are shared with TRBD1. Germline V gives CDR1 MNHNS, CDR2 SASEGT. The ends lost 2 bases at V and 4 bases at J; junction bases unmatched: 9. The CDR3 sequence is 16 residues long. The CDR3 region has the DNA TGTGCCAGCAGTGAACAGAGACAGGGAAAAGCAGATACGCAGTATTTT. Protein product: CASSEQRQGKADTQYF.

V is TRBV7-8 and J is TRBJ2-7; no clear D. The germline V gene encodes CDR1 SGHVS and CDR2 FQNEAQ. With 1 base removed from V and 7 bases from J, the gap between germline ends came to 8 bases. The CDR3 length is 12 residues. CDR3 in amino acids: CASSLVGQEQYF. CDR3 sequence (DNA): TGTGCCAGCAGCTTAGTGGGTCAAGAGCAGTACTTC.

The V call is TRBV11-3, the J call TRBJ2-3; TRBD2 might be the D (5 bases). Germline CDR1 is SGHNT and CDR2 is YENEEA. There are 16 residues in the CDR3. V gave up 1 base and J gave up 3 bases, with 14 bases separating them. The CDR3 DNA reads TGTGCCAGCAGCTTAGGGTTGGGTCGGGGAACAGATACGCAGTATTTT. Translating it yields CASSLGLGRGTDTQYF.